This T cell receptor beta chain derives from a study of CD8 T cells in ankylosing spondylitis. General observations from the study: In the blood and synovial fluid of reactive arthritis, some motif variants had been previously reported. Within matched ankylosing spondylitis synovial fluid, disease-linked clones were reportedly significantly enriched. Clones that were linked to disease were CD8+ and were relatively rare in peripheral blood.

In regard to this clonotype: Its antigen remains unknown.

With V trimmed by 7 bases and J by 2 bases, 9 bases remained unmatched. CDR3 length equals 15 residues. The germline gives CDR1 SEHNR, CDR2 FQNEAQ (reference sequence). Each CDR3 protein gets one entry after TCRdb re-called the 5' RACE reads with MiXCR. Of tens of thousands of distinct CDR3 sequences in the sample, approximately 3% were seen once. This rearrangement joins TRBV7-9 to TRBJ2-7; 9 bases align to TRBD1. The TCR was taken from a male donor with ankylosing spondylitis or in good health (not recorded which). Sequenced input: blood, either unsorted or a sorted T cell fraction (not recorded which). As DNA, the CDR3 is TGTGCCAGCACCCCCGAGGACAGGGGTGCCTACGAGCAGTACTTC. It specifies CASTPEDRGAYEQYF. The whole variable domain, remainder taken from reference TRBV7-9 and TRBJ2-7, is DTGVSQNPRHKITKRGQNVTFRCDPISEHNRLYWYRQTLGQGPEFLTYFQNEAQLEKSRLLSDRFSAERPKGSFSTLEIQRTEQGDSAMYLCASTPEDRGAYEQYFGPGTRLTVT.